The next 10 T cell receptor beta chains were all read from a single sample in a study of cytomegalovirus exposure and HLA in healthy donors. The PCR ran on 60 Vbeta and 13 Jbeta primers. Produced via immunoSEQ multiplex PCR; TCRdb's table is partial and in-frame only. This sample has some 200,000 clones, with roughly 68% found just once. Source material: PBMCs. The receptor set was obtained from a man aged 40-50 years in good health and CMV-seropositive.

The V and J genes are TRBV6-6 and TRBJ2-1; 12 bases align to TRBD2. The length of the CDR3 is 16 residues. Per germline, CDR1 MNHNY and CDR2 SVGAGI (reference sequence). J was trimmed by 8 bases and V by 2 bases; bases with no gene match: 7. Here the CDR3 DNA reads TGTGCCAGCAGTTACGGGCCTAGCGGGGGGGTGGATGAGCAGTTCTTC. Amino acid sequence: CASSYGPSGGVDEQFF.

V is TRBV5-6 and J is TRBJ2-7; 7 nucleotides agree with TRBD1. Trimming took 7 bases from V and 0 from J; bases not matched to a gene: 4. Germline V CDR1 and CDR2: SGHDT, YYEEEE. This CDR3 contains 13 residues. This chain's CDR3 is CASRDRSSYEQYF. In DNA form, the CDR3 reads TGTGCCAGCCGGGACAGAAGCTCCTACGAGCAGTACTTC.

This clone was seen a single time. The rearrangement links TRBV12-5 to TRBJ1-4; 8 bases align to TRBD1. CDR3 length: 16 amino acids. Trimming removed 2 bases from V and 4 bases from J; junction bases left unmatched: 6. In germline, CDR1 is LGHNT, CDR2 FRNRAP. CDR3 sequence reads: CASGLSGTGFNEKLFF. In nucleotides, the CDR3 is TGTGCTAGTGGTTTGTCGGGGACAGGTTTTAATGAAAAACTGTTTTTT.

CDR3 in DNA: TGTGCCAGCAGCTTAGGGTCTAGCGGGCTCAATGAGCAGTTCTTC. Its translation is CASSLGSSGLNEQFF. The chain is built from TRBV11-3 and TRBJ2-1, with 8 bases aligning to TRBD2. In germline, CDR1 is SGHNT, CDR2 YENEEA. The trim removed 1 base at V and 6 bases at J, leaving 5 bases unmatched. The CDR3 has 15 amino acids.

A note on this clone: One end of the junction fails to match germline, which may point to a read error. This chain links TRBV4-3 with TRBJ2-5; unclear D gene. The V gene's germline CDR1 is LGHNA and CDR2 YSLEER. CDR3 length: 15 amino acids. In DNA, the CDR3 is TGCGCCAGCAGCCAAGAGGTCCAGGCCCAAAAGACCCAGTACTTC. Translation gives CASSQEVQAQKTQYF.

The genes are TRBV5-5 and TRBJ2-7, with 10 bases matching TRBD1. V gave up 3 bases and J gave up 7 bases; unmatched junction bases: 4. This CDR3 comprises 13 residues. Germline V gene data show CDR1 as SGHKS and CDR2 as YYEKEE (reference sequence). The CDR3 DNA is TGTGCCAGCAGCTGGGACAGGGGAAGGGAGCAGTACTTC. It translates to CASSWDRGREQYF.

The V and J genes are TRBV4-1 and TRBJ1-4; D might be TRBD1 (5 bases). The CDR3 extends over 15 amino acids. The germline V and J ends were trimmed by 4 bases and 6 bases, with 15 bases remaining between them. Looked up from germline, CDR1 is MGHRA and CDR2 is YSYEKL. The CDR3 nucleotides read TGCGCCAGCAGCCGTCACCGACAGACGGATGAAAAACTGTTTTTT. Translation: CASSRHRQTDEKLFF.

This clone was seen only once. J is TRBJ2-7 and V is TRBV20-1; D is uncertain. Germline lookup yields CDR1 DFQATT and CDR2 SNEGSKA (reference sequence). Trimming left V 2 bases short and J 6 bases short, with 5 bases between. There are 10 residues in the CDR3. CDR3 bases: TGCAGTGCTAGAACGGGCGAGCAGTACTTC. Translating gives CSARTGEQYF.

The chain recombines TRBV27 with TRBJ2-1; D not certain. The CDR3 runs to 14 residues. V lost 3 bases, J lost 0 bases, and 6 bases lay in between. Germline V lookup: CDR1 MNHEY, CDR2 SMNVEV (reference sequence). The CDR3 here is CASSFPNSYNEQFF. CDR3 DNA: TGTGCCAGCAGTTTCCCAAACTCCTACAATGAGCAGTTCTTC.

The chain links TRBV9 to TRBJ2-5; 7 bases are a match to TRBD1. Germline CDR1 and CDR2: SGDLS and YYNGEE. After removal of 4 bases from V and 4 bases from J, the junction contained 7 bases not matched to a gene. The CDR3 length is 14 residues. The CDR3 sequence: CASSPPTGIETQYF. The DNA for the CDR3 is TGTGCCAGCAGCCCTCCGACAGGGATAGAGACCCAGTACTTC. Together with reference TRBV9 and TRBJ2-5, the CDR3 gives the full variable domain: DSGVTQTPKHLITATGQRVTLRCSPRSGDLSVYWYQQSLDQGLQFLIQYYNGEERAKGNILERFSAQQFPDLHSELNLSSLELGDSALYFCASSPPTGIETQYFGPGTRLLVL.